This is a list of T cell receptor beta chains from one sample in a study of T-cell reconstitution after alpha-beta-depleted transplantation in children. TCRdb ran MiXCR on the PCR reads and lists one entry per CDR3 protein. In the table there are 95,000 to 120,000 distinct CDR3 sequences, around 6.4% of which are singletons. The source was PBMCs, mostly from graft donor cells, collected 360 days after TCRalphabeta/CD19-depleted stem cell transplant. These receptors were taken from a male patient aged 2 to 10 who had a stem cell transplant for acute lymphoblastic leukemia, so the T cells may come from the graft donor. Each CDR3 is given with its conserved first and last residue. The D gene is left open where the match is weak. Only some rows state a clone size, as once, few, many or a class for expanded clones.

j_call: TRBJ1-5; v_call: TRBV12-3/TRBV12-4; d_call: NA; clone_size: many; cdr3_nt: TGTGCCAGCAGGAGTGGCAATCAGCCCCAGCATTTT; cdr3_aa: CASRSGNQPQHF
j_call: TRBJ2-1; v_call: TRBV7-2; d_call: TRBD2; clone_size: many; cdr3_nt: TGTGCCAGCAGCCCCGCGGGAGGTGAGCAGTTCTTC; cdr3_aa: CASSPAGGEQFF
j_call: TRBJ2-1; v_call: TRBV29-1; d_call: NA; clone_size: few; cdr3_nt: TGCAGCGTTGAAGTTGGGGGGAGCGGCAATGAGCAGTTCTTC; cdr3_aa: CSVEVGGSGNEQFF
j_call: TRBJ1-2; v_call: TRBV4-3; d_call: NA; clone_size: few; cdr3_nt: TGCGCCAGCAGCCAACCCCGGGACGGACCTAACTATGGCTACACCTTC; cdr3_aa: CASSQPRDGPNYGYTF
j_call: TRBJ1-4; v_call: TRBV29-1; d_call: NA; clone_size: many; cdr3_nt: TGCAGCGTTGCCGACGAAAAACTGTTTTTT; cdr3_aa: CSVADEKLFF
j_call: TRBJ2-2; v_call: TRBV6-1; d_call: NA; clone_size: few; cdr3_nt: TGTGCCAGCACCACCTACACCGGGGAGCTGTTTTTT; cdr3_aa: CASTTYTGELFF
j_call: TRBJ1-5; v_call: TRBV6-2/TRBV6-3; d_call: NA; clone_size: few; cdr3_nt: TGTGCCAGCAGTTACCAGGCGGACTGGAGGCCCCAGCATTTT; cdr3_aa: CASSYQADWRPQHF
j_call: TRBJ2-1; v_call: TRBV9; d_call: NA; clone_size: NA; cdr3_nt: TGTGCCAGCAGCCCTCTCCGCTCCTACAATGAGCAGTTCTTC; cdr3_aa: CASSPLRSYNEQFF
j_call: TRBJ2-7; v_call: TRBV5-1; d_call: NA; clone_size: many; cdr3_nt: TGCGCCAGCAGCCCGATCCAGGCCGCCCACGAGCAGTACTTC; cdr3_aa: CASSPIQAAHEQYF
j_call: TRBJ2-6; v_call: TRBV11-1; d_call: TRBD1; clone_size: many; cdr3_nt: TGTGCCAGCAGACCCAGGGACAGGGTATTCGCTGGGGCCAACGTCCTGACTTTC; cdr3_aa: CASRPRDRVFAGANVLTF
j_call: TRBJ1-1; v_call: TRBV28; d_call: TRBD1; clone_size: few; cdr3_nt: TGTGCCAGCAGTTTAATACAGGGGGCGATGAACACTGAAGCTTTCTTT; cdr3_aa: CASSLIQGAMNTEAFF
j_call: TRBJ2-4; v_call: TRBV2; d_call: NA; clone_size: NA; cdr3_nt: TGTGCCAGCAGTGATTTGGAGGGCAAAAACATTCAGTACTTC; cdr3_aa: CASSDLEGKNIQYF
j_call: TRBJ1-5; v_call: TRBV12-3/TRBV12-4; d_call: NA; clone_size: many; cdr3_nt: TGTGCCAGCAGTTTACGAGGGGCTCAGCCCCAGCATTTT; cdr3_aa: CASSLRGAQPQHF
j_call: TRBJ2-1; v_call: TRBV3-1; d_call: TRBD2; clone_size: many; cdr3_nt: TGTGCCAGCAGCCCCCGAGGCGGGAGGGCCCTCGATGAGCAGTTCTTC; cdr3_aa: CASSPRGGRALDEQFF
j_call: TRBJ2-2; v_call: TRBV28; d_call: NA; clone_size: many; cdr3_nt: TGTGCCAGCAGTTTTACCCGACAGAGCACCGGGGAGCTGTTTTTT; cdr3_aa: CASSFTRQSTGELFF
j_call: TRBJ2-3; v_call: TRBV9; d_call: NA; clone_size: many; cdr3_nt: TGTGCCAGCACCCCAGGGGGGGCAGCGAAACTAACGCAGTATTTT; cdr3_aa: CASTPGGAAKLTQYF
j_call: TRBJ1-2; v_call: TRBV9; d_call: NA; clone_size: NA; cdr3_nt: TGTGCCAGCAGCGATGTGACAAGGGACCTCCATGGCTACACCTTC; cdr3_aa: CASSDVTRDLHGYTF
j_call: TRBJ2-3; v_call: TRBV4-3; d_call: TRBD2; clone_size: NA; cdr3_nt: TGCGCCAGCAGCCAAGTTAGCGGGAGGATAACAGATACGCAGTATTTT; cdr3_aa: CASSQVSGRITDTQYF
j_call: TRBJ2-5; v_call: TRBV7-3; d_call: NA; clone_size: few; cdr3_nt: TGTGCCAGCAGCTTAAAGGGAGGCGAGACCCAGTACTTC; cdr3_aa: CASSLKGGETQYF
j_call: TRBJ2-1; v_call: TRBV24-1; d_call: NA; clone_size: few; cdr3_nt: TGTGCCACCAGTGAAATGTCTAAAGATGAGCAGTTCTTC; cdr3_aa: CATSEMSKDEQFF